This T cell receptor (beta chain) was sequenced in a study of cytomegalovirus exposure and HLA in healthy donors. The PCR was carried out with 60 Vbeta primers and 13 Jbeta primers. TCRdb keeps only in-frame clones here, not all; method: immunoSEQ multiplex PCR. Of roughly 130,000 clones detected, 83% appear once; the ten largest clones hold around 1.3%. Trimming removed 0 bases at V and 0 bases at J, with 9 bases between. From germline, CDR1 is MNHEY and CDR2 SVGAGI. CDR3 length: 16 amino acids. The sequencing input was PBMCs. The receptor was isolated from a girl aged 2-9 years in good health and CMV-seronegative. The chain employs TRBV6-5 and TRBJ1-3, with D perhaps TRBD1 (6 bases). CDR3 bases: TGTGCCAGCAGTTACTCTGCAGGGGACTCTGGAAACACCATATATTTT. Its translation is CASSYSAGDSGNTIYF.